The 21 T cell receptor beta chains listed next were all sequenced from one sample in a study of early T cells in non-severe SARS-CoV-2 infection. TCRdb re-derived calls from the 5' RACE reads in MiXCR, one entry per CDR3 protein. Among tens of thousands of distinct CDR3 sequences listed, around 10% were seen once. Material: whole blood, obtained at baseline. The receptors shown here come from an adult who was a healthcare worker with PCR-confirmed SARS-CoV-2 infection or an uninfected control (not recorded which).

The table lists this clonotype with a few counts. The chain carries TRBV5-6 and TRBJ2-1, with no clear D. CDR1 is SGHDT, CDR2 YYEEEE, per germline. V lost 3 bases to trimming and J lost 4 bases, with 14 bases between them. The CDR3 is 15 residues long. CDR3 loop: CASSSGVSLYNEQFF. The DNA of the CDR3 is TGTGCCAGCAGCTCGGGTGTTAGTCTGTACAATGAGCAGTTCTTC.

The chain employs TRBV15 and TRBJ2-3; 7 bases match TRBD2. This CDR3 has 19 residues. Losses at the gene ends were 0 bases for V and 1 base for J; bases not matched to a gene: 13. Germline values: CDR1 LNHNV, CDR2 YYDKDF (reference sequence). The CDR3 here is CATSRDYWARGSGTDTQYF. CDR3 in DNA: TGTGCCACCAGCAGAGATTATTGGGCGCGGGGGTCTGGCACAGATACGCAGTATTTT. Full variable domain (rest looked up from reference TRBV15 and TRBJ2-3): DAMVIQNPRYQVTQFGKPVTLSCSQTLNHNVMYWYQQKSSQAPKLLFHYYDKDFNNEADTPDNFQSRRPNTSFCFLDIRSPGLGDTAMYLCATSRDYWARGSGTDTQYFGPGTRLTVL.

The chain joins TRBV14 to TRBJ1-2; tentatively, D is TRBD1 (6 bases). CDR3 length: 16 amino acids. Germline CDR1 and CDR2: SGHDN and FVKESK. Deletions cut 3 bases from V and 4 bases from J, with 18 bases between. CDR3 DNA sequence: TGTGCCAGCAGCCATTCAGTCCGACAGGCCGGCTATGGCTACACCTTC. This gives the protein CASSHSVRQAGYGYTF.

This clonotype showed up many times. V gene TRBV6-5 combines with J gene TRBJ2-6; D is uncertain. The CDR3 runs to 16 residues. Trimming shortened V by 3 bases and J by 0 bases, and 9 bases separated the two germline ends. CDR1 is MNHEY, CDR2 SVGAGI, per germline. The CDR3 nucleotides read TGTGCCAGCAGTTATCAGGTCGGCTCTGGGGCCAACGTCCTGACTTTC. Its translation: CASSYQVGSGANVLTF.

The CDR3 region is CASSCRQANTEAFF. The CDR3 bases are TGTGCCAGCAGCTGTCGACAGGCGAACACTGAAGCTTTCTTT. J is TRBJ1-1 and V is TRBV5-5; possibly TRBD1 for D (6 bases). CDR1 and CDR2 from the germline V gene are SGHKS and YYEKEE (reference sequence). CDR3 size: 14 residues. V shed 3 bases and J shed 1 base, with 10 bases lying between them.

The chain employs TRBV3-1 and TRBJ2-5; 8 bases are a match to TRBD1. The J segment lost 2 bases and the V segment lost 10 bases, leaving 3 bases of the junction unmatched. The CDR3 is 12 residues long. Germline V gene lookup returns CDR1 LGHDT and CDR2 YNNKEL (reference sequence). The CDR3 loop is CAIRQGQETQYF. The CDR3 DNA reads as TGTGCCATCCGACAGGGGCAAGAGACCCAGTACTTC.

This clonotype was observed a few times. For the CDR3, the DNA is TGCGCCAGCAGCCAAGTTGCAGGAGGCGCCACTGAAGCTTTCTTT. It specifies CASSQVAGGATEAFF. The chain links TRBV4-1 to TRBJ1-1, with D hard to call. CDR1 and CDR2 (germline): MGHRA, YSYEKL. The germline V and J ends were trimmed by 1 base and 4 bases, with 13 bases remaining between them. CDR3 size: 15 residues.

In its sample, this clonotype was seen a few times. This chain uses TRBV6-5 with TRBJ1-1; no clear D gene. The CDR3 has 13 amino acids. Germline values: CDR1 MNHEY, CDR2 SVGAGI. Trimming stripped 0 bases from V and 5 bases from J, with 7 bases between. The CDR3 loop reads CASSYSRETEAFF. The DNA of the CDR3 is TGTGCCAGCAGTTACTCTCGGGAAACTGAAGCTTTCTTT.

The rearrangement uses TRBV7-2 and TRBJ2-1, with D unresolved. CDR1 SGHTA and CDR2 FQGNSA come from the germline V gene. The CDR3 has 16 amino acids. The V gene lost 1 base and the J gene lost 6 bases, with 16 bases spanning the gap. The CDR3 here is CASSLDSRLWSNEQFF. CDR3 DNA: TGTGCCAGCAGCTTAGATTCACGTCTTTGGTCCAATGAGCAGTTCTTC.

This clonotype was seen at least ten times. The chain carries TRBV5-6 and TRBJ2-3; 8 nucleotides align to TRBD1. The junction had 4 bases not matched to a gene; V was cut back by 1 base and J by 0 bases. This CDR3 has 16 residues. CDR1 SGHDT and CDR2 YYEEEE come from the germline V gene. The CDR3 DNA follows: TGTGCCAGCAGCTTGTACCAGGGGGCTAGCACAGATACGCAGTATTTT. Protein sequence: CASSLYQGASTDTQYF. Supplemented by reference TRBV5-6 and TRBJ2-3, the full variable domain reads DAGVTQSPTHLIKTRGQQVTLRCSPKSGHDTVSWYQQALGQGPQFIFQYYEEEERQRGNFPDRFSGHQFPNYSSELNVNALLLGDSALYLCASSLYQGASTDTQYFGPGTRLTVL.

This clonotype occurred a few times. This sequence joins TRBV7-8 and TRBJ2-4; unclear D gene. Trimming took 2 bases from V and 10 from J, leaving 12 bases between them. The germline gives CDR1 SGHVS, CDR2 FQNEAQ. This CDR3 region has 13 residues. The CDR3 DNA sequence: TGTGCCAGCAGCTTACGTCGGCTCGGGATTCAGTACTTC. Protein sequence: CASSLRRLGIQYF.

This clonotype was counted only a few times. The CDR3 loop is CASSLAGVGTDTQYF. The CDR3 DNA reads TGTGCCAGCAGCTTGGCAGGGGTTGGCACAGATACGCAGTATTTT. The chain combines TRBV5-4 with TRBJ2-3; D might be TRBD1 (6 bases). The CDR3 has 15 residues. Germline V gene lookup returns CDR1 SGHNT and CDR2 YYREEE (reference sequence). The V and J ends lost 0 bases and 1 base respectively, with 9 bases between them. Full variable domain (outside the CDR3, taken from reference TRBV5-4 and TRBJ2-3): ETGVTQSPTHLIKTRGQQVTLRCSSQSGHNTVSWYQQALGQGPQFIFQYYREEENGRGNFPPRFSGLQFPNYSSELNVNALELDDSALYLCASSLAGVGTDTQYFGPGTRLTVL.

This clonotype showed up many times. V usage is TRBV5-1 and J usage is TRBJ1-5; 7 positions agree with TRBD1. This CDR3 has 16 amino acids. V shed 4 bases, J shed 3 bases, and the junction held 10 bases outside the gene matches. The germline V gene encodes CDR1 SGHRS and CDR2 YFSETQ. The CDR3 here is CASSPEGGQLNQPQHF. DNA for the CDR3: TGCGCCAGCAGCCCCGAGGGGGGACAGCTCAATCAGCCCCAGCATTTT.

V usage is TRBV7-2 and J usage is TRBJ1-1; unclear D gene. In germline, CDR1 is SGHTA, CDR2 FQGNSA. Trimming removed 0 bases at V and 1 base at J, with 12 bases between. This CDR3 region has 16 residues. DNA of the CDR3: TGTGCCAGCAGCTTAGCCGGAGTGTGGCGGAACACTGAAGCTTTCTTT. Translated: CASSLAGVWRNTEAFF.

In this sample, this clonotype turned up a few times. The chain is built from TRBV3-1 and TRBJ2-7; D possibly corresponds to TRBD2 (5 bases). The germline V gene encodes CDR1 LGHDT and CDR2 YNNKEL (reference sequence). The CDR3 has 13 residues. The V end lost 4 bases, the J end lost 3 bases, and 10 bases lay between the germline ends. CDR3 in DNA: TGTGCCAGCAGCCGTCGGGGAGACTACGAGCAGTACTTC. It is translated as CASSRRGDYEQYF.

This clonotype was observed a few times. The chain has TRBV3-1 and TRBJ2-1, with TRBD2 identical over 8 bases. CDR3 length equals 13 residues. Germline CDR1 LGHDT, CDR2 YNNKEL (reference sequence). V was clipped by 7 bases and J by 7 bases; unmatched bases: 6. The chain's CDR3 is CASTSGLVNEQFF. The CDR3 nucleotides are TGTGCCAGCACCTCGGGACTAGTTAATGAGCAGTTCTTC.

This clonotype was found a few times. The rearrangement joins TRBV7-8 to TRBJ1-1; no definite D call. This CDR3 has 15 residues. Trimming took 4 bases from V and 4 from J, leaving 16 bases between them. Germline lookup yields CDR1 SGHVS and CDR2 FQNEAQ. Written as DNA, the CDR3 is TGTGCCAGCAGCTCTGGGCGCGAGTTGGCCACTGAAGCTTTCTTT. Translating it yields CASSSGRELATEAFF.

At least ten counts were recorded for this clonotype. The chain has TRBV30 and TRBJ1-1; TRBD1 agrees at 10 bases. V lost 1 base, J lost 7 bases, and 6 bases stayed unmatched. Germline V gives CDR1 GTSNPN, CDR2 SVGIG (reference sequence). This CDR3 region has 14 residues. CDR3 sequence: CAWSAGTGDNEAFF. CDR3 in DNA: TGTGCCTGGAGTGCCGGGACAGGGGATAATGAAGCTTTCTTT.

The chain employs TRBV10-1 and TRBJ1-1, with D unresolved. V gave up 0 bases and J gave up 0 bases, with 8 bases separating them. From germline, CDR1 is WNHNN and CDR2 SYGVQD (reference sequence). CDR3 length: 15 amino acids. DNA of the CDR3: TGCGCCAGCAGTGAGTCCCGGGCAATGAACACTGAAGCTTTCTTT. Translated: CASSESRAMNTEAFF.

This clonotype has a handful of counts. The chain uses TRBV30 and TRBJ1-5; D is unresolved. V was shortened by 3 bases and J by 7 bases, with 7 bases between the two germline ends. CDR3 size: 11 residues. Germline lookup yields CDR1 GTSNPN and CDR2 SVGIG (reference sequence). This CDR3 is CAWRRYQPQHF. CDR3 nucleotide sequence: TGTGCCTGGAGACGATACCAGCCCCAGCATTTT.

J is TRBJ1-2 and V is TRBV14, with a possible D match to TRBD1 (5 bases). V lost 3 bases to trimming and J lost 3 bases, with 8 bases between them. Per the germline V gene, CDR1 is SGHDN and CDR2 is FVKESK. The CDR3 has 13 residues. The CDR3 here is CASSQGDDYGYTF. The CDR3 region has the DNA TGTGCCAGCAGCCAGGGGGATGACTATGGCTACACCTTC.